What follows are 2 T cell receptor beta chains derived from one specimen sequenced in a study of metastatic and nonmetastatic thyroid tumors. Every patient was untreated before thyroid surgery. Through MiXCR, TCRdb re-clonotyped the PCR reads. The sample lists 43,000 or so clones; about 4.2% were seen once. The sample was blood. These receptors came from a female donor with papillary thyroid cancer or a benign thyroid nodule (not recorded which). Some clones in this sample may be carry-over from other donors' samples.

This clone showed up many times. This sequence joins TRBV7-9 and TRBJ2-2; D gene uncertain. The CDR3 has 14 amino acids. The V end lost 3 bases, the J end lost 4 bases, and 9 bases lay between the germline ends. The germline CDR1 and CDR2 sequences are SEHNR and FQNEAQ (reference sequence). CDR3 amino acids: CASSFGEATGELFF. CDR3 nucleotides: TGTGCCAGCAGCTTTGGGGAAGCCACCGGGGAGCTGTTTTTT.

In its sample, this clone ranks as medium-sized. This chain joins TRBV6-1 and TRBJ2-2; TRBD1 might be the D (6 bases). The CDR3 is 14 residues long. CDR1 is MNHNS and CDR2 is SASEGT in the germline V gene. Trimming cost V 0 bases and J 8 bases, with 10 bases left between them. The CDR3 DNA is TGTGCCAGCAGTGAAGCGGATGGGACAGGGGAGCTGTTTTTT. This encodes CASSEADGTGELFF.